A selection of T cell receptor beta chains follows, all from one sample in a study of spatial heterogeneity in lung cancer. TCRdb re-derived calls from the 5' RACE reads in MiXCR, one entry per CDR3 protein. The sample consists of about 14,000 distinct CDR3 sequences, around 9.1% of them appearing once. Specimen: PBMCs, collected at surgery. The receptor source for this set is a male donor with early-stage non-small cell lung cancer. Both conserved end residues are part of each CDR3. A D gene is named only where the DNA matches it firmly. Some rows have no size entry. The others give once, few or many, or a class for an expanded clone.

V: TRBV20-1; J: TRBJ2-7; size: many; D: NA; CDR3: CSARSGAYEQYF; DNA: TGCAGTGCTAGATCAGGGGCCTACGAGCAGTACTTC
V: TRBV12-3/TRBV12-4; J: TRBJ1-4; size: many; D: NA; CDR3: CASSPMSGQGEKLFF; DNA: TGTGCCAGCAGTCCGATGTCGGGGCAGGGAGAAAAACTGTTTTTT
V: TRBV2; J: TRBJ2-7; size: few; D: NA; CDR3: CASSDRDIYPEQYF; DNA: TGTGCCAGCAGCGACCGGGACATTTATCCCGAGCAGTACTTC
V: TRBV5-4; J: TRBJ2-3; size: many; D: TRBD1; CDR3: CASSPTGGKSDTQYF; DNA: TGTGCCAGCAGCCCGACAGGGGGCAAGTCAGATACGCAGTATTTT
V: TRBV7-2; J: TRBJ2-7; size: NA; D: TRBD2; CDR3: CASSFGTSGTYEQYF; DNA: TGTGCCAGCAGTTTCGGGACTAGCGGAACCTACGAGCAGTACTTC
V: TRBV28; J: TRBJ2-7; size: many; D: NA; CDR3: CASSSVRHSYEQYF; DNA: TGTGCCAGCAGCTCTGTCAGGCACTCCTACGAGCAGTACTTC
V: TRBV10-3; J: TRBJ1-1; size: many; D: TRBD1; CDR3: CASGAQGAVTEAFF; DNA: TGTGCCTCCGGAGCCCAGGGGGCAGTCACTGAAGCTTTCTTT
V: TRBV3-1; J: TRBJ2-7; size: many; D: TRBD2; CDR3: CASSQGTSGYPYEQYF; DNA: TGTGCCAGCAGCCAGGGGACTAGCGGTTATCCCTACGAGCAGTACTTC
V: TRBV2; J: TRBJ2-1; size: NA; D: NA; CDR3: CASSEDSSYNEQFF; DNA: TGTGCCAGCAGTGAAGACAGCTCCTACAATGAGCAGTTCTTC
V: TRBV12-3/TRBV12-4; J: TRBJ1-6; size: NA; D: NA; CDR3: CASSPTRQNNSPLHF; DNA: TGTGCCAGCAGTCCCACTCGACAGAATAATTCACCCCTCCACTTT
V: TRBV7-9; J: TRBJ2-7; size: many; D: TRBD2; CDR3: CASSREASGRRQYF; DNA: TGTGCCAGCAGCCGAGAGGCTAGCGGTCGGAGGCAGTACTTC
V: TRBV7-9; J: TRBJ1-2; size: many; D: NA; CDR3: CASSSGRTYGYTF; DNA: TGTGCCAGCAGCTCTGGACGCACCTATGGCTACACCTTC
V: TRBV5-1; J: TRBJ1-2; size: many; D: NA; CDR3: CASSLEPFSLGYTF; DNA: TGCGCCAGCAGCTTGGAACCTTTCTCCCTAGGCTACACCTTC
V: TRBV7-8; J: TRBJ2-1; size: many; D: NA; CDR3: CASSFDGPYNEQFF; DNA: TGTGCCAGCAGCTTTGATGGCCCCTACAATGAGCAGTTCTTC
V: TRBV7-6; J: TRBJ2-1; size: many; D: TRBD1; CDR3: CASSGSPGQGADEQFF; DNA: TGTGCCAGCAGCGGGTCACCGGGACAGGGGGCCGATGAGCAGTTCTTC
V: TRBV5-6; J: TRBJ2-1; size: few; D: NA; CDR3: CASSPWSSNEQFF; DNA: TGTGCCAGCAGCCCCTGGTCCAGCAATGAGCAGTTCTTC
V: TRBV13; J: TRBJ2-1; size: medium-sized; D: TRBD2; CDR3: CASSPWAGAYNEQFF; DNA: TGTGCCAGCAGCCCCTGGGCGGGGGCCTACAATGAGCAGTTCTTC
V: TRBV7-2; J: TRBJ1-5; size: many; D: NA; CDR3: CASSLSPHQPQHF; DNA: TGTGCCAGCAGCTTAAGCCCGCATCAGCCCCAGCATTTT
V: TRBV5-5; J: TRBJ2-2; size: many; D: NA; CDR3: CASSLAGTGELFF; DNA: TGTGCCAGCAGCTTGGCTGGTACCGGGGAGCTGTTTTTT
V: TRBV29-1; J: TRBJ2-5; size: many; D: NA; CDR3: CSVGGRLAGETQYF; DNA: TGCAGCGTTGGGGGGCGGCTTGCGGGGGAGACCCAGTACTTC
V: TRBV7-9; J: TRBJ1-2; size: many; D: NA; CDR3: CASSLAPSGYTF; DNA: TGTGCCAGCAGCTTAGCGCCGTCCGGCTACACCTTC
V: TRBV11-2; J: TRBJ2-5; size: few; D: NA; CDR3: CASSLETARMETQYF; DNA: TGTGCCAGCAGCTTAGAAACTGCCAGGATGGAGACCCAGTACTTC
V: TRBV7-6; J: TRBJ2-7; size: NA; D: TRBD2; CDR3: CASSLRASGDYEQYF; DNA: TGTGCCAGCAGCTTAAGGGCTAGCGGGGACTACGAGCAGTACTTC
V: TRBV25-1; J: TRBJ1-2; size: many; D: NA; CDR3: CASRARADDYGYTF; DNA: TGTGCCAGCAGAGCCAGGGCTGATGACTATGGCTACACCTTC
V: TRBV5-1; J: TRBJ1-2; size: medium-sized; D: NA; CDR3: CASSREADANYGYTF; DNA: TGCGCCAGCAGCCGAGAGGCGGATGCTAACTATGGCTACACCTTC
V: TRBV6-6; J: TRBJ1-1; size: many; D: NA; CDR3: CASAWGGTEAFF; DNA: TGTGCCAGCGCTTGGGGTGGCACTGAAGCTTTCTTT
V: TRBV5-1; J: TRBJ2-3; size: NA; D: NA; CDR3: CASSLSPGRGTDTQYF; DNA: TGCGCCAGCAGCTTATCCCCGGGACGCGGCACAGATACGCAGTATTTT
V: TRBV25-1; J: TRBJ1-4; size: many; D: NA; CDR3: CASSGATNEKLFF; DNA: TGTGCCAGCAGCGGAGCAACTAATGAAAAACTGTTTTTT
V: TRBV28; J: TRBJ1-1; size: many; D: NA; CDR3: CASSLGRAEAFF; DNA: TGTGCCAGCAGTTTGGGCAGGGCTGAAGCTTTCTTT
V: TRBV12-3/TRBV12-4; J: TRBJ2-1; size: few; D: TRBD2; CDR3: CASRGTSGFNEQFF; DNA: TGTGCCAGCAGGGGGACTAGCGGGTTTAATGAGCAGTTCTTC
V: TRBV7-2; J: TRBJ2-1; size: NA; D: NA; CDR3: CASRANDNEQFF; DNA: TGTGCCAGCAGGGCCAATGACAATGAGCAGTTCTTC
V: TRBV20-1; J: TRBJ1-5; size: many; D: NA; CDR3: CSARDLGGHSNQPQHF; DNA: TGCAGTGCTAGAGATCTCGGGGGGCATAGCAATCAGCCCCAGCATTTT
V: TRBV20-1; J: TRBJ2-7; size: many; D: NA; CDR3: CSASPDLGEQYF; DNA: TGCAGTGCTAGCCCCGATTTGGGCGAGCAGTACTTC
V: TRBV12-3/TRBV12-4; J: TRBJ2-7; size: NA; D: NA; CDR3: CASSLQGTVQYF; DNA: TGTGCCAGCAGTCTACAGGGTACAGTGCAGTACTTC
V: TRBV20-1; J: TRBJ2-7; size: few; D: NA; CDR3: CSATLSSPYEQYF; DNA: TGCAGTGCTACCCTGTCCTCGCCCTACGAGCAGTACTTC
V: TRBV28; J: TRBJ2-2; size: many; D: TRBD2; CDR3: CASSLTAGGLITGELFF; DNA: TGTGCCAGCAGTTTAACGGCGGGAGGGTTGATCACCGGGGAGCTGTTTTTT
V: TRBV2; J: TRBJ1-1; size: NA; D: NA; CDR3: CASTLNTEAFF; DNA: TGTGCCAGCACACTGAACACTGAAGCTTTCTTT
V: TRBV5-1; J: TRBJ1-2; size: many; D: NA; CDR3: CASSLGVYGYTF; DNA: TGCGCCAGCAGCCTGGGAGTCTATGGCTACACCTTC
V: TRBV18; J: TRBJ2-5; size: many; D: NA; CDR3: CASSPSPLPQETQYF; DNA: TGTGCCAGCTCACCCAGTCCCCTGCCACAAGAGACCCAGTACTTC
V: TRBV6-6; J: TRBJ2-5; size: many; D: NA; CDR3: CASSYSRETQYF; DNA: TGTGCCAGCAGTTACTCGAGGGAGACCCAGTACTTC
V: TRBV5-1; J: TRBJ2-3; size: many; D: NA; CDR3: CASIVHIPPTDTQYF; DNA: TGCGCCAGCATTGTCCATATCCCCCCCACAGATACGCAGTATTTT
V: TRBV28; J: TRBJ1-2; size: many; D: TRBD1; CDR3: CASLGQGAVGYTF; DNA: TGTGCCAGCCTGGGACAGGGGGCTGTTGGCTACACCTTC
V: TRBV2; J: TRBJ2-7; size: many; D: TRBD2; CDR3: CASSASGGYEQYF; DNA: TGTGCCAGCAGTGCTAGCGGGGGCTACGAGCAGTACTTC
V: TRBV19; J: TRBJ1-2; size: many; D: NA; CDR3: CATSPGEGWAYTF; DNA: TGTGCTACCAGTCCCGGCGAGGGCTGGGCGTACACCTTC
V: TRBV29-1; J: TRBJ2-1; size: many; D: TRBD1; CDR3: CSVGDRGSYNEQFF; DNA: TGCAGCGTTGGGGACAGGGGCTCCTACAATGAGCAGTTCTTC
V: TRBV11-2; J: TRBJ2-5; size: NA; D: TRBD2; CDR3: CASSQAGGLETQYF; DNA: TGTGCCAGCAGCCAAGCGGGAGGGTTGGAGACCCAGTACTTC
V: TRBV5-1; J: TRBJ1-1; size: medium-sized; D: NA; CDR3: CASSLELNTEAFF; DNA: TGCGCCAGCAGCTTGGAACTGAACACTGAAGCTTTCTTT
V: TRBV29-1; J: TRBJ2-3; size: many; D: TRBD1; CDR3: CSVDREASTDTQYF; DNA: TGCAGCGTGGACAGGGAGGCTAGCACAGATACGCAGTATTTT
V: TRBV20-1; J: TRBJ2-2; size: many; D: NA; CDR3: CSARSSPLLGELFF; DNA: TGCAGTGCTAGATCATCCCCCCTCCTGGGGGAGCTGTTTTTT
V: TRBV29-1; J: TRBJ2-1; size: NA; D: TRBD2; CDR3: CSVVPSGIGEQFF; DNA: TGCAGCGTTGTGCCGAGCGGGATCGGCGAGCAGTTCTTC
V: TRBV6-5; J: TRBJ1-5; size: NA; D: NA; CDR3: CASRQQGGNQPQHF; DNA: TGTGCCAGCAGACAACAGGGAGGCAATCAGCCCCAGCATTTT
V: TRBV29-1; J: TRBJ2-1; size: few; D: TRBD2; CDR3: CTVAGGSIYNEQFF; DNA: TGCACCGTTGCAGGCGGGAGTATCTACAATGAGCAGTTCTTC
V: TRBV6-6; J: TRBJ2-5; size: many; D: NA; CDR3: CASSYYDGQGAGDTQYF; DNA: TGTGCCAGCAGTTACTACGACGGCCAGGGCGCCGGTGATACCCAGTACTTC
V: TRBV5-4; J: TRBJ1-2; size: many; D: NA; CDR3: CASRSLRQASNYGYTF; DNA: TGTGCCAGCCGCTCTCTCAGACAGGCCTCTAACTATGGCTACACCTTC